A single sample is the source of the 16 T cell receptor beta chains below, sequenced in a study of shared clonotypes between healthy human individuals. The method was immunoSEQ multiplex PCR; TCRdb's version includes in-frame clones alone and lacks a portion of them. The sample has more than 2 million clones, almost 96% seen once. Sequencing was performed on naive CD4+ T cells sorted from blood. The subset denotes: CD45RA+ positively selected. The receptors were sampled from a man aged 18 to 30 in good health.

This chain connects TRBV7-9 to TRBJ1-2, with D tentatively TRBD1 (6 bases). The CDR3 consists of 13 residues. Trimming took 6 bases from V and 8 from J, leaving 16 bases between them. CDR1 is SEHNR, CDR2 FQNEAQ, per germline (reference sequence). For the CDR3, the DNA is TGTGCCAGCAGTAGGGACGGACAGTCCGGCTACACCTTC. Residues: CASSRDGQSGYTF.

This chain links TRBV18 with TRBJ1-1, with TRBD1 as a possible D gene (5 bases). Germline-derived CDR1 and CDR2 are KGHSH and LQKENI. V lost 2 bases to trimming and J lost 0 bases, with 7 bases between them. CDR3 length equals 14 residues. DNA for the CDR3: TGTGCCAGCTCACCAGTGACAGTGAACACTGAAGCTTTCTTT. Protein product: CASSPVTVNTEAFF.

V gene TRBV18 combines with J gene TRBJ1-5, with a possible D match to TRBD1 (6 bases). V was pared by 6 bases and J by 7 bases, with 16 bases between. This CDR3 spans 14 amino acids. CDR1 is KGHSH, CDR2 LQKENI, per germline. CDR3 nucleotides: TGTGCCAGCTCGCCGGACAGTAAATCACAGCCCCAGCATTTT. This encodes CASSPDSKSQPQHF.

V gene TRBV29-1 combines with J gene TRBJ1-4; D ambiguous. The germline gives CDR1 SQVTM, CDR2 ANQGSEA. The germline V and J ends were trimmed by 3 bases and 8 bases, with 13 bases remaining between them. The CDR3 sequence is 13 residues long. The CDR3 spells CSVEAPPGEKLFF. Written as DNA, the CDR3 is TGCAGCGTTGAGGCTCCACCGGGAGAAAAACTGTTTTTT.

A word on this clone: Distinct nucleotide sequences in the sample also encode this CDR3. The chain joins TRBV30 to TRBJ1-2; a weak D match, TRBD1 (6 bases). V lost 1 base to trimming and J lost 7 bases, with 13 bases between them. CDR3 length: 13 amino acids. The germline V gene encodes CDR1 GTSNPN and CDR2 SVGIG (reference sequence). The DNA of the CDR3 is TGTGCCTGGAGTGAAGGGGGTCGAGGTGGCTACACCTTC. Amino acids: CAWSEGGRGGYTF. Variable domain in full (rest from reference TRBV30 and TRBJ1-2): SQTIHQWPATLVQPVGSPLSLECTVEGTSNPNLYWYRQAAGRGLQLLFYSVGIGQISSEVPQNLSASRPQDRQFILSSKKLLLSDSGFYLCAWSEGGRGGYTFGSGTRLTVV.

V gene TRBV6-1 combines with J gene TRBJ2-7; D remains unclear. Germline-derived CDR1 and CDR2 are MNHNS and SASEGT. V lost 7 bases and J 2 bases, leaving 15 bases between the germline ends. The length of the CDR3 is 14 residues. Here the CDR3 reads CASTGSAGPYEQYF. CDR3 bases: TGTGCCAGCACCGGGTCGGCAGGCCCCTACGAGCAGTACTTC.

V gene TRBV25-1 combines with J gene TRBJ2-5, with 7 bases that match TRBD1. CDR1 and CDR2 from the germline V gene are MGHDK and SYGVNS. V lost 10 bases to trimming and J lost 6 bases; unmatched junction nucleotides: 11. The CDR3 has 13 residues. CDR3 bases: TGTGCCACCTCTCGACCGGGACAGCAGACCCAGTACTTC. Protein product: CATSRPGQQTQYF.

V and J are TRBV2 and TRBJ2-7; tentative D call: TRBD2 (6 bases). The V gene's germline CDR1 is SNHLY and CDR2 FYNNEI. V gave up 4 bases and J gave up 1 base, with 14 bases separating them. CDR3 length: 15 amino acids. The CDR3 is CASSVGTQSSYEQYF. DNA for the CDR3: TGTGCCAGCAGTGTGGGGACTCAAAGTTCCTACGAGCAGTACTTC.

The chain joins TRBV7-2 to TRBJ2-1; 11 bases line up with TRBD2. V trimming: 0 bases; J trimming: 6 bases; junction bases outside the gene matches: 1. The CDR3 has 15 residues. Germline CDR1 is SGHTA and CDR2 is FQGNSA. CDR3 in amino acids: CASSLAGLAGNEQFF. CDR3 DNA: TGTGCCAGCAGCTTAGCAGGACTAGCGGGCAATGAGCAGTTCTTC.

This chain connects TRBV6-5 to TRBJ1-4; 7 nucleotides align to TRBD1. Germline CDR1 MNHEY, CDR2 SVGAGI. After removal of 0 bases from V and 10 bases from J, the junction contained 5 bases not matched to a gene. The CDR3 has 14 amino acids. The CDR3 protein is CASSYSRDSVKLFF. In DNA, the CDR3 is TGTGCCAGCAGTTACTCTAGGGACAGTGTAAAACTGTTTTTT.

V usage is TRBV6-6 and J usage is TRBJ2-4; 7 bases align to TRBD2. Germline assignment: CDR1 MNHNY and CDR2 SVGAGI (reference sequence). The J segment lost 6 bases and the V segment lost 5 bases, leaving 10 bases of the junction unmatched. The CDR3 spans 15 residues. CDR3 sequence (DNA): TGTGCCAGCAGTCTACCTGGGGGGGGGACAAACATTCAGTACTTC. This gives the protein CASSLPGGGTNIQYF.

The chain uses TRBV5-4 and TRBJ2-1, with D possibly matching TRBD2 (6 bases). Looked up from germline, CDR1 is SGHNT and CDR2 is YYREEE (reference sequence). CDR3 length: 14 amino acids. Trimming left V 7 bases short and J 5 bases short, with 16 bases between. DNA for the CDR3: TGTGCCAGCGTCCGTCTTGGGGGGAACAATGAGCAGTTCTTC. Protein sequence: CASVRLGGNNEQFF.

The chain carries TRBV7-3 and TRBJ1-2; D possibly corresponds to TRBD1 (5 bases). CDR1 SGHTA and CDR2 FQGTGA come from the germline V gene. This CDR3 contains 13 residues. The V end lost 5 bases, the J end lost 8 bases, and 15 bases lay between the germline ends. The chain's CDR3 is CASSPAQGFGYTF. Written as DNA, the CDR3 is TGTGCCAGCAGCCCCGCCCAGGGTTTCGGCTACACCTTC.

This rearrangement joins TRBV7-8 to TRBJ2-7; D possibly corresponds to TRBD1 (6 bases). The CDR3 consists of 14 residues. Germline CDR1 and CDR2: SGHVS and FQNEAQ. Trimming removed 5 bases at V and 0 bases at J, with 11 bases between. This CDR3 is CASSGGQSSYEQYF. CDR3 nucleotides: TGTGCCAGCAGCGGCGGACAGAGCTCCTACGAGCAGTACTTC. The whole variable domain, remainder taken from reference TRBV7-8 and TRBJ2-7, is GAGVSQSPRYKVAKRGQDVALRCDPISGHVSLFWYQQALGQGPEFLTYFQNEAQLDKSGLPSDRFFAERPEGSVSTLKIQRTQQEDSAVYLCASSGGQSSYEQYFGPGTRLTVT.

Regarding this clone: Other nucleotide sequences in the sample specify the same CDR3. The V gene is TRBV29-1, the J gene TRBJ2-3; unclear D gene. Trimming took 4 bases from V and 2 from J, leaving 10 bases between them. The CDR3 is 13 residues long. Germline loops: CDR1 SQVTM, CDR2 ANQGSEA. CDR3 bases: TGCAGCGTTGTTGGCAGGTCCACAGATACGCAGTATTTT. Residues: CSVVGRSTDTQYF.

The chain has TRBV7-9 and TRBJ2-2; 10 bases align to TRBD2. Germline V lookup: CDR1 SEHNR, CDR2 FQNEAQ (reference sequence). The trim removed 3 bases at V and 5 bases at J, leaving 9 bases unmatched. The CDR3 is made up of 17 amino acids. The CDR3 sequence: CASSFTSGTMKTGELFF. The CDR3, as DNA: TGTGCCAGCAGCTTCACTAGCGGGACGATGAAAACCGGGGAGCTGTTTTTT.